The source of this T cell receptor beta chain is a study of blood T cell repertoires in COVID-19. In the original workflow: By means of reference gene primer amplification, nucleated cell counts were estimated. Profiling relied on immunoSEQ multiplex PCR, and the TCRdb table lists in-frame clones only, not all of them. Clonal size and the V and J genes are those of that table, whereas D and trimming came from the DNA. The repertoire includes around 160,000 clones, 65% to 85% of them detected once, and around 6.1% sits in the top ten. Clinical history reported by participants formed the basis on which cohorts were assigned. Per germline, CDR1 LNHDA and CDR2 SQIVND (reference sequence). Trimming shortened V by 0 bases and J by 4 bases, and 12 bases separated the two germline ends. The CDR3 has 15 amino acids.

The rearrangement links TRBV19 to TRBJ1-2, with D unresolved. The sample comprised PBMCs or T cells enriched from blood (not recorded which). This receptor was taken from a man aged 35-49 years who had recovered from COVID-19. The CDR3 is CASSIDRRQLYGYTF. In nucleotides, the CDR3 is TGTGCCAGTAGTATAGATCGGAGGCAGCTCTATGGCTACACCTTC. Drawing the rest from reference TRBV19 and TRBJ1-2, the complete variable domain is DGGITQSPKYLFRKEGQNVTLSCEQNLNHDAMYWYRQDPGQGLRLIYYSQIVNDFQKGDIAEGYSVSREKKESFPLTVTSAQKNPTAFYLCASSIDRRQLYGYTFGSGTRLTVV.